These 7 T cell receptor beta chains were sequenced from one sample in a study of T cell responses to AZD1222 COVID-19 vaccine. Clones were sequenced by immunoSEQ multiplex PCR, and TCRdb holds only the in-frame ones, with some missing. The table has tens of thousands of clones, more than 80% seen once. Sequenced material: peripheral blood, taken on day 0 of AZD1222 vaccination. These TCRs come from an adult in good health.

The gene calls are TRBV10-2 and TRBJ2-7, with D unresolved. The CDR3 covers 12 residues. Germline V gene lookup returns CDR1 WSHSY and CDR2 SAAADI. V dropped 4 bases and J dropped 3 bases, with 7 bases sitting between them. The CDR3 region is CASSGLNYEQYF. CDR3 bases: TGCGCCAGCAGTGGGCTGAACTACGAGCAGTACTTC.

The chain carries TRBV10-1 and TRBJ2-3; D remains unclear. The CDR3 is made up of 12 amino acids. Trimming pared 7 bases from V and 0 bases from J, leaving 5 bases between. CDR1 is WNHNN and CDR2 is SYGVQD in the germline V gene (reference sequence). Written as DNA, the CDR3 is TGCGCCAGCAAAGGGAGCACAGATACGCAGTATTTT. Translation gives CASKGSTDTQYF.

The chain joins TRBV7-6 to TRBJ2-5; D could derive from TRBD1 or TRBD2 (5 bases each). This CDR3 is 13 amino acids long. Trimming took 4 bases from V and 7 from J, leaving 13 bases between them. Per the germline V gene, CDR1 is SGHVS and CDR2 is FNYEAQ. The DNA of the CDR3 is TGTGCCAGCAGCTCGATGATGGGGGTGACCCAGTACTTC. Residues: CASSSMMGVTQYF.

The chain joins TRBV6-5 to TRBJ2-6, with D possibly matching TRBD2 (5 bases). The CDR3 covers 15 residues. Between the trimmed V and J ends, which lost 3 bases and 0 bases, there was a span of 6 bases. CDR1 MNHEY and CDR2 SVGAGI come from the germline V gene. For the CDR3, the DNA is TGTGCCAGCAGTTATCGGGGCTCTGGGGCCAACGTCCTGACTTTC. Residues: CASSYRGSGANVLTF.

V usage is TRBV19 and J usage is TRBJ2-2; D remains unclear. The CDR3 spans 18 residues. The V end was cut by 7 bases, the J end by 8 bases, with 29 bases between. The germline CDR1 and CDR2 sequences are LNHDA and SQIVND (reference sequence). CDR3 nucleotides: TGTGCCAGTACAGGATTAAGTGGCGGTTTGAATCCATCGGGGGAGCTGTTTTTT. Protein sequence: CASTGLSGGLNPSGELFF.

V and J are TRBV10-3 and TRBJ2-1, with unresolved D. V lost 10 bases and J 6 bases, leaving 13 bases between the germline ends. This CDR3 region has 12 residues. The germline V gene has CDR1 ENHRY and CDR2 SYGVKD. The CDR3 DNA reads as TGTGCCACCTCGCAATCGGTCAATGAGCAGTTCTTC. Translating gives CATSQSVNEQFF.

The chain combines TRBV2 with TRBJ2-3, with D maybe TRBD2 (6 bases). Trimming cost V 8 bases and J 6 bases, with 21 bases left between them. Germline CDR1 SNHLY, CDR2 FYNNEI. This CDR3 has 15 residues. The CDR3 reads CASPGLGSLLDTQYF. The CDR3 coding sequence is TGTGCCAGCCCGGGACTGGGCTCCCTACTGGATACGCAGTATTTT.